This TCR beta chain was recorded in a study of neurological immune-mediated disorders. TCRdb used MiXCR to reprocess the 5' RACE reads, holding one entry per CDR3 protein. The sample yields just under 40,000 distinct CDR3 sequences, 7% to 8.5% seen once. In its sample, this clonotype was seen a few times. The ends were cut back, 5 bases at V and 0 bases at J, with 21 bases in the middle. Germline loops: CDR1 MDHEN, CDR2 SYDVKM. The CDR3 loop spans 18 amino acids. The sample taken for sequencing was CD4+ T cells from blood. The TCR sequence derives from a man aged 50 or older in good health. The V call is TRBV28, the J call TRBJ2-3; D is perhaps TRBD2 (6 bases). CDR3 DNA: TGTGCCAGCAGTCCCCTTTCCTGGCGGGGACCTAGCACAGATACGCAGTATTTT. This codes for CASSPLSWRGPSTDTQYF.